In its sample, the clone carrying this T cell receptor beta chain was seen a few times. Antigen: not known. Other nucleotide sequences in the sample specify the same CDR3. The source of the sample is a study of cytomegalovirus exposure and HLA in healthy donors. Broader study findings: As a later analysis showed, several of the most significant clusters appeared to be linked to common viral pathogens. Reportedly, fewer N-insertions than the approximately 700-donor mean appeared in an Asian-associated ancestry cluster in a later analysis. In an earlier analysis, in some 600 donors, most V segments appeared productive either ~90% or ~30% of the time. Available immune exposure information was restricted to CMV serostatus only.

Primers included in the PCR were 60 Vbeta and 13 Jbeta primers. Sequenced by immunoSEQ multiplex PCR; TCRdb stores in-frame clones only, minus some. The table has around 210,000 clones, more than 70% seen once; the top ten hold around 0.45%. What was sequenced was PBMCs. This clonotype was obtained from a boy aged 5-17 years in good health and CMV-seronegative.

The CDR3 region is CASSPRDSGNTIYF. In DNA form, the CDR3 reads TGTGCCAGCAGTCCCAGGGACTCTGGAAACACCATATATTTT. The chain employs TRBV5-4 and TRBJ1-3, with D perhaps matching TRBD1 (5 bases). This CDR3 is 14 amino acids long. Germline V gene data show CDR1 as SGHNT and CDR2 as YYREEE (reference sequence). The V end lost 5 bases, the J end lost 0 bases, and 9 bases lay between the germline ends.